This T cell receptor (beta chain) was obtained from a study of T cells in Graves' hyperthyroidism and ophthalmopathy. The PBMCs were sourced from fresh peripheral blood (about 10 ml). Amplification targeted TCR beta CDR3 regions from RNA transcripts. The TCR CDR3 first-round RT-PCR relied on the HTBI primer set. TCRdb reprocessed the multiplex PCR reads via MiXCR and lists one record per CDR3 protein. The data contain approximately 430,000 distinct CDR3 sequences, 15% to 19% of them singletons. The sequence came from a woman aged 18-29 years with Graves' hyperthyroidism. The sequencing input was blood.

The CDR3, as DNA: TGTGCCAGCAGCGGGGTACGTACCTACAATGAGCAGTTCTTC. Translation: CASSGVRTYNEQFF. The chain recombines TRBV28 with TRBJ2-1; tentatively, D is TRBD2 (5 bases). The V gene lost 6 bases and the J gene lost 2 bases, with 11 bases spanning the gap. The CDR3 runs to 14 residues. The V gene's germline CDR1 is MDHEN and CDR2 SYDVKM.